These 32 T cell receptor beta chains originate from one sample sequenced in a study of blood T cell repertoires in COVID-19. Sequencing used immunoSEQ multiplex PCR; TCRdb keeps in-frame clones, though not all of them. The sample yields 95,000 to 110,000 clones, about 80% seen once. Sequencing input: peripheral blood. These receptors all stem from a human donor in a cohort sampled during active or convalescent COVID-19.

This clone was picked up one time. DNA for the CDR3: TGTGCCAGCAACGGTCTTTCCTACGAGCAGTACTTC. It codes for CASNGLSYEQYF. V and J are TRBV28 and TRBJ2-7; D gene unclear. CDR1 and CDR2 (germline): MDHEN, SYDVKM. Trimming pared 7 bases from V and 1 base from J, leaving 8 bases between. CDR3 length: 12 residues. Variable domain in full (rest from reference TRBV28 and TRBJ2-7): DVKVTQSSRYLVKRTGEKVFLECVQDMDHENMFWYRQDPGLGLRLIYFSYDVKMKEKGDIPEGYSVSREKKERFSLILESASTNQTSMYLCASNGLSYEQYFGPGTRLTVT.

This clone was counted only a few times. The chain uses TRBV5-1 and TRBJ2-5, with 9 positions matching TRBD2. The CDR3 length is 17 residues. Looked up from germline, CDR1 is SGHRS and CDR2 is YFSETQ. V was pared by 4 bases and J by 5 bases, with 15 bases of the junction left unmatched. The CDR3 spells CASSRGGGRRAGETQYF. CDR3 DNA sequence: TGCGCCAGCAGCCGCGGGGGGGGCCGCCGCGCAGGGGAGACCCAGTACTTC.

The rearrangement links TRBV30 to TRBJ2-1; 7 nucleotides line up with TRBD1. Germline CDR1 GTSNPN, CDR2 SVGIG (reference sequence). The V segment lost 5 bases and the J segment 8 bases; nucleotides outside the gene matches: 3. CDR3 size: 11 residues. The CDR3 loop reads CAWGDSYEQFF. CDR3 nucleotide sequence: TGTGCCTGGGGGGACAGTTATGAGCAGTTCTTC.

V gene TRBV13 combines with J gene TRBJ1-2; TRBD1 agrees at 8 bases. The CDR3 covers 13 residues. CDR1 and CDR2 from the germline V gene are PRHDT and FYEKMQ (reference sequence). J was trimmed by 4 bases and V by 4 bases; bases with no gene match: 2. CDR3 in DNA: TGTGCCAGCAGCTCCGGACAGGGCTATGGCTACACCTTC. Amino acid sequence: CASSSGQGYGYTF.

The V and J genes are TRBV5-5 and TRBJ1-1; TRBD1 aligns across 9 bases. V was clipped by 4 bases and J by 3 bases; unmatched bases: 13. The CDR3 is 17 amino acids. Germline CDR1 is SGHKS and CDR2 is YYEKEE (reference sequence). CDR3 nucleotide sequence: TGTGCCAGCAGCCCCCGGGACAGGGATGTCTCCTACACTGAAGCTTTCTTT. Protein sequence: CASSPRDRDVSYTEAFF.

The CDR3 coding sequence is TGTGCCAGCAGGGCCGTAAAGGAAAAACTGTTTTTT. Its protein product is CASRAVKEKLFF. The genes are TRBV12-3 or TRBV12-4 and TRBJ1-4; D not resolved. The CDR3 sequence is 12 residues long. V lost 6 bases and J lost 8, with 10 bases in between.

The chain links TRBV4-1 to TRBJ1-5; 8 bases are shared with TRBD1. The CDR3 is made up of 15 amino acids. Germline V gives CDR1 MGHRA, CDR2 YSYEKL. The V and J ends lost 1 base and 6 bases, in that order; junction bases with no gene match: 5. This CDR3 reads CASSQAGQVRQPQHF. CDR3 coding DNA: TGCGCCAGCAGCCAAGCGGGACAGGTTCGTCAGCCCCAGCATTTT.

This clone has just a few counts. The chain has TRBV5-1 and TRBJ1-4; D call uncertain. CDR3 length: 14 residues. The V gene lost 7 bases and the J gene lost 3 bases, with 13 bases spanning the gap. Germline loops: CDR1 SGHRS, CDR2 YFSETQ. As DNA, the CDR3 is TGCGCCAGCGGTGAACAGACGTCTAATGAAAAACTGTTTTTT. The encoded protein is CASGEQTSNEKLFF. Combining the CDR3 with reference TRBV5-1 and TRBJ1-4 gives the whole variable domain KAGVTQTPRYLIKTRGQQVTLSCSPISGHRSVSWYQQTPGQGLQFLFEYFSETQRNKGNFPGRFSGRQFSNSRSEMNVSTLELGDSALYLCASGEQTSNEKLFFGSGTQLSVL.

The CDR3 DNA reads as TGTGCCAGCAGCCCCCGAGCGAGCTCCTACGAGCAGTACTTC. It specifies CASSPRASSYEQYF. The V and J genes are TRBV14 and TRBJ2-7; D gene unclear. CDR1 and CDR2 from the germline V gene are SGHDN and FVKESK. V lost 4 bases to trimming and J lost 0 bases, with 10 bases between them. CDR3 length: 14 amino acids.

This sequence joins TRBV29-1 and TRBJ2-7; D gene uncertain. Trimming left V 4 bases short and J 3 bases short, with 13 bases between. CDR3 length: 13 residues. Germline lookup yields CDR1 SQVTM and CDR2 ANQGSEA. The CDR3 DNA is TGCAGCGTTGCTGGGCAGCAGATCTACGAGCAGTACTTC. Encoded protein: CSVAGQQIYEQYF.

This chain uses TRBV28 with TRBJ1-1; 8 nucleotides agree with TRBD1. V lost 5 bases, J lost 0 bases, and 5 bases stayed unmatched. The CDR3 is 15 amino acids. Looked up from germline, CDR1 is MDHEN and CDR2 is SYDVKM. CDR3 bases: TGTGCCAGCAGTCCACGGGACAGGATGAACACTGAAGCTTTCTTT. Protein: CASSPRDRMNTEAFF.

The V and J genes are TRBV28 and TRBJ2-4; 8 positions agree with TRBD1. Germline V gene lookup returns CDR1 MDHEN and CDR2 SYDVKM. With V trimmed by 4 bases and J by 0 bases, 2 bases remained unmatched. There are 15 residues in the CDR3. In DNA, the CDR3 is TGTGCCAGCAGTTCCAGGGGGCTAGCCAAAAACATTCAGTACTTC. This codes for CASSSRGLAKNIQYF.

The chain combines TRBV2 with TRBJ2-5; D is possibly TRBD1 (5 bases). V was cut by 2 bases and J by 7 bases, with 17 bases left in between. Germline-derived CDR1 and CDR2 are SNHLY and FYNNEI. This CDR3 has 15 residues. This CDR3 is CASSEKESGWGTQYF. CDR3 bases: TGTGCCAGCAGTGAAAAGGAGTCAGGGTGGGGGACCCAGTACTTC.

This clone was detected a few times. V and J are TRBV11-3 and TRBJ1-4; possible D gene TRBD1, 5 bases. V lost 3 bases, J lost 7 bases, and 15 bases lay in between. Germline V gene data show CDR1 as SGHNT and CDR2 as YENEEA. CDR3 length: 15 residues. The CDR3 DNA follows: TGTGCCAGCAGCTTCCCGCAGGGAGGAGGTGAAAAACTGTTTTTT. It specifies CASSFPQGGGEKLFF.

This clone was recorded a few times. This sequence joins TRBV4-2 and TRBJ2-5; 8 bases are shared with TRBD1. Germline values: CDR1 LGHNA, CDR2 YNFKEQ. The CDR3 length is 16 residues. V was clipped by 4 bases and J by 2 bases; unmatched bases: 9. The CDR3 DNA sequence: TGTGCCAGCAGCCCCCAACCGGGACAGGCTCAAGAGACCCAGTACTTC. Its protein is CASSPQPGQAQETQYF.

This chain connects TRBV20-1 to TRBJ2-2, with TRBD2 matching over 8 bases. CDR3 length: 15 amino acids. CDR1 and CDR2 (germline): DFQATT, SNEGSKA (reference sequence). The junction had 4 bases not matched to a gene; V was cut back by 3 bases and J by 1 base. CDR3: CSASDSGGNTGELFF. The DNA for the CDR3 is TGCAGTGCTAGTGACAGCGGGGGGAACACCGGGGAGCTGTTTTTT.

The chain recombines TRBV7-3 with TRBJ2-3; 7 nucleotides agree with TRBD1. The V segment lost 2 bases and the J segment 8 bases; nucleotides outside the gene matches: 1. Germline CDR1 is SGHTA and CDR2 is FQGTGA. This CDR3 comprises 12 residues. The DNA for the CDR3 is TGTGCCAGCAGCTTAGCAGGGGGTACGCAGTATTTT. Encoded protein: CASSLAGGTQYF.

The count of this clone is one. The gene calls are TRBV6-5 and TRBJ1-4; possibly TRBD1 for D (5 bases). The V gene lost 2 bases and the J gene lost 5 bases, with 15 bases spanning the gap. The CDR3 spans 16 residues. Germline assignment: CDR1 MNHEY and CDR2 SVGAGI. CDR3 nucleotides: TGTGCCAGCAGTTACACCTGGGGCACAGCCAATGAAAAACTGTTTTTT. This gives the protein CASSYTWGTANEKLFF.

This chain links TRBV11-2 with TRBJ2-7; TRBD1 might be the D (6 bases). Germline V lookup: CDR1 SGHAT, CDR2 FQNNGV. CDR3 length: 14 amino acids. V was clipped by 3 bases and J by 0 bases, with 9 bases between them. The CDR3 protein is CASSFVTGSYEQYF. CDR3 bases: TGTGCCAGCAGCTTCGTGACAGGCTCCTACGAGCAGTACTTC. The full variable domain, its missing parts supplied by reference TRBV11-2 and TRBJ2-7, is EAGVAQSPRYKIIEKRQSVAFWCNPISGHATLYWYQQILGQGPKLLIQFQNNGVVDDSQLPKDRFSAERLKGVDSTLKIQPAKLEDSAVYLCASSFVTGSYEQYFGPGTRLTVT.

The CDR3 bases are TGTGCCAGCAGTGTCCCCCCGGTTAGCACAGATACGCAGTATTTT. It is translated as CASSVPPVSTDTQYF. The V call is TRBV2, the J call TRBJ2-3; D is undetermined. The germline V gene encodes CDR1 SNHLY and CDR2 FYNNEI. V was clipped by 4 bases and J by 0 bases, with 11 bases between them. The CDR3 length is 15 residues.

The V call is TRBV12-3 or TRBV12-4, the J call TRBJ2-2; D is perhaps TRBD2 (5 bases). The ends were cut back, 8 bases at V and 1 base at J, with 5 bases in the middle. The CDR3 has 12 amino acids. The DNA of the CDR3 is TGTGCCAGCGGACTGAACACCGGGGAGCTGTTTTTT. This translates into CASGLNTGELFF.

This clone appeared once. This sequence joins TRBV5-4 and TRBJ1-2; 9 bases map to TRBD1. Looked up from germline, CDR1 is SGHNT and CDR2 is YYREEE (reference sequence). The trim removed 0 bases at V and 4 bases at J, leaving 7 bases unmatched. The CDR3 has 16 residues. In DNA, the CDR3 is TGTGCCAGCAGCTTGGGGGGGACAGGGCCGCCCTATGGCTACACCTTC. Amino acids: CASSLGGTGPPYGYTF.

The chain links TRBV27 to TRBJ2-3, with D possibly being TRBD2 (6 bases). Trimming pared 6 bases from V and 0 bases from J, leaving 10 bases between. The CDR3 consists of 14 residues. Germline CDR1 and CDR2: MNHEY and SMNVEV (reference sequence). The CDR3 sequence: CASRAGGSTDTQYF. The DNA for the CDR3 is TGTGCCAGCAGGGCTGGGGGGAGCACAGATACGCAGTATTTT.

The rearrangement uses TRBV2 and TRBJ2-2; TRBD2 might be the D (5 bases). Looked up from germline, CDR1 is SNHLY and CDR2 is FYNNEI. The CDR3 spans 13 residues. V shed 7 bases and J shed 4 bases, with 10 bases lying between them. CDR3 sequence reads: CASKGGSTGELFF. The CDR3 DNA is TGTGCCAGCAAAGGTGGGAGCACCGGGGAGCTGTTTTTT. Full variable domain (outside the CDR3, taken from reference TRBV2 and TRBJ2-2): EPEVTQTPSHQVTQMGQEVILRCVPISNHLYFYWYRQILGQKVEFLVSFYNNEISEKSEIFDDQFSVERPDGSNFTLKIRSTKLEDSAMYFCASKGGSTGELFFGEGSRLTVL.

The chain couples TRBV4-3 to TRBJ1-6; 8 bases fit TRBD1. The CDR3 sequence is 16 residues long. Looked up from germline, CDR1 is LGHNA and CDR2 is YSLEER. J gave up 7 bases and V 4 bases, and 9 bases lay outside the gene matches. CDR3 coding DNA: TGCGCCAGCAGCCTAACACACCAGGGGGCCAATTCACCCCTCCACTTT. It codes for CASSLTHQGANSPLHF.

J is TRBJ2-3 and V is TRBV5-1; TRBD2 aligns across 7 bases. The CDR3 consists of 14 residues. The J segment lost 2 bases and the V segment lost 3 bases, leaving 3 bases of the junction unmatched. From germline, CDR1 is SGHRS and CDR2 YFSETQ. Here the CDR3 reads CASSSGGVTDTQYF. CDR3 DNA: TGCGCCAGCAGCTCGGGGGGTGTCACAGATACGCAGTATTTT.

This clone was found once. The chain has TRBV4-3 and TRBJ2-5; 9 bases line up with TRBD2. Trimming cost V 0 bases and J 2 bases; bases outside gene matches: 10. Per germline, CDR1 LGHNA and CDR2 YSLEER. The CDR3 length is 18 residues. The CDR3 sequence is CASSQEATTSGGQETQYF. The CDR3 DNA sequence: TGCGCCAGCAGCCAAGAAGCTACGACTAGCGGAGGACAAGAGACCCAGTACTTC.

DNA for the CDR3: TGTGCCAGCAGCGTGGACCCTCAGGGGGCTGGCTCCTATAATTCACCCCTCCACTTT. Protein sequence: CASSVDPQGAGSYNSPLHF. The rearrangement uses TRBV9 and TRBJ1-6; 8 bases line up with TRBD1. Germline loops: CDR1 SGDLS, CDR2 YYNGEE. Losses at the gene ends were 2 bases for V and 0 bases for J; bases not matched to a gene: 10. The CDR3 spans 19 residues.

The V call is TRBV7-2, the J call TRBJ1-3, with D possibly matching TRBD1 (6 bases). Germline CDR1 and CDR2: SGHTA and FQGNSA. The CDR3 contains 16 residues. Trimming left V 1 base short and J 0 bases short, with 10 bases between. The CDR3 loop is CASSLDRVGSGNTIYF. The CDR3 coding sequence is TGTGCCAGCAGCTTAGACAGGGTCGGCTCTGGAAACACCATATATTTT.

This clone was seen at least ten times. The J gene is TRBJ1-5, the V gene TRBV4-3; D perhaps matches TRBD1 (5 bases). Germline V gene data show CDR1 as LGHNA and CDR2 as YSLEER. Trimming pared 0 bases from V and 13 bases from J, leaving 22 bases between. The CDR3 covers 16 residues. CDR3 region: CASSQDRRGPTPSQHF. The CDR3 DNA is TGCGCCAGCAGCCAAGATCGAAGGGGCCCTACTCCGAGTCAGCATTTT.

The V call is TRBV4-1, the J call TRBJ2-7, with D possibly TRBD1 on 6 matching bases. CDR3 size: 15 residues. The V end lost 0 bases, the J end lost 5 bases, and 14 bases lay between the germline ends. Germline CDR1 MGHRA, CDR2 YSYEKL. The CDR3: CASSQEDQGWNEQYF. CDR3 nucleotides: TGCGCCAGCAGCCAAGAGGACCAGGGGTGGAACGAGCAGTACTTC.

The V call is TRBV18, the J call TRBJ1-1; D perhaps matches TRBD1 (5 bases). CDR3 size: 14 residues. Trimming took 2 bases from V and 2 from J, leaving 9 bases between them. Germline CDR1 reads KGHSH; CDR2 reads LQKENI. This chain's CDR3 is CASSPTGSNTEAFF. The CDR3 DNA reads as TGTGCCAGCTCACCAACAGGAAGTAACACTGAAGCTTTCTTT.